This TCR beta chain is drawn from a study of beta chain features in type 1 diabetes. Study-level points and caveats: Shorter templates may be favored by PCR, equally so in patients and controls. VDJ junctions sequenced from type 1 diabetes patients showed fewer insertions and more deletions. There was a moderate but significant shortening of TCRB CDR3s in all four CD4+ subsets of Type 1 diabetes patients.

This clone was counted a few times. What it recognizes is unknown. This CDR3 comprises 13 residues. Germline V gene lookup returns CDR1 MDHEN and CDR2 SYDVKM. V gave up 5 bases and J gave up 3 bases, with 10 bases separating them. Investigators reverse transcribed all isolated RNA, so they sequenced expressed TCRB transcripts. Using immunoSEQ multiplex PCR, the repertoire was profiled, and TCRdb retains in-frame clones only, with some absent. This table has 600,000 to 700,000 clones, around 15% appearing once. Sequencing input: naive CD4+ T cells from blood. This chain uses TRBV28 with TRBJ1-2, with a weak D call TRBD1 (6 bases). The source is a man between 18 and 29 years old with type 1 diabetes. CDR3 in DNA: TGTGCCAGCAGTACACAGGGAGACTATGGCTACACCTTC. Its translation: CASSTQGDYGYTF.